Listed below are T cell receptor beta chains from one sample, sequenced in a study of cytomegalovirus exposure and HLA in healthy donors. Clones were sequenced by immunoSEQ multiplex PCR, and TCRdb holds only the in-frame ones, with some missing. Among fewer than 100,000 clones, approximately 95% were seen once, and the ten largest hold approximately 2.1%. Specimen: PBMCs. Receptor source: a woman younger than 35 in good health and CMV-seronegative. Each CDR3 is given with its conserved first and last residue. A D gene is named only where the DNA matches it firmly. Some rows have no size entry. The others give once, few or many, or a class for an expanded clone.

V gene	J gene	clone size	D gene	CDR3 DNA	CDR3 protein
TRBV7-9	TRBJ2-7	once	.	TGTGCCAGCAGCTCAGCCGGGGTGAACGAGCAGTACTTC	CASSSAGVNEQYF
TRBV5-1	TRBJ2-7	.	TRBD1	TGCGCCAGCAGCCCCCTCGAAGGGGGCGTTTACGAGCAGTACTTC	CASSPLEGGVYEQYF
TRBV4-2	TRBJ2-4	.	.	TGTGCCAGCAGCCAAGACAGGGACATTCAGTACTTC	CASSQDRDIQYF
TRBV28	TRBJ2-7	.	TRBD1	TGTGCCAGCAGCATCACGACAGGGGAACGTAGCTACGAGCAGTACTTC	CASSITTGERSYEQYF
TRBV9	TRBJ2-7	.	.	TGTGCCAGCAGCGTAGGGGCGGGGACTTCCTACGAGCAGTACTTC	CASSVGAGTSYEQYF
TRBV2	TRBJ2-5	once	TRBD2	TGTGCCAGCAGGGAACGAAGCGGGAGTCTGGAGACCCAGTACTTC	CASRERSGSLETQYF
TRBV15	TRBJ2-4	.	TRBD2	TGTGCCACCAGCAGAGGGGAGGGGAGCGGGTCCAAAAACATTCAGTACTTC	CATSRGEGSGSKNIQYF
TRBV4-3	TRBJ2-7	.	.	TGCGCCAGCAGCCAAGATGAGGGAACCTTCTACGAGCAGTACTTC	CASSQDEGTFYEQYF
TRBV30	TRBJ1-6	.	TRBD1	TGTGCCTGGAGCGGGACAGGGAGAGATTCACCCCTCCACTTT	CAWSGTGRDSPLHF
TRBV6-4	TRBJ2-3	many	.	TGTGCCAGCAATAACAATTCTCCAGGGCCTAGCACAGATACGCAGTATTTT	CASNNNSPGPSTDTQYF
TRBV5-1	TRBJ2-7	.	TRBD1	TGCGCCAGCAGCTTGGCCTGGGACAGGGGATCTTGGGAGCAGTACTTC	CASSLAWDRGSWEQYF
TRBV19	TRBJ2-1	.	.	TGTGCCAGTAGTATAGTGACGGGTGGGAATGAGCAGTTCTTC	CASSIVTGGNEQFF
TRBV5-6	TRBJ2-5	.	.	TGTGCCAGCAGCTCCGAGGGGGGGGGCTCCCAAGAGACCCAGTACTTC	CASSSEGGGSQETQYF
TRBV7-9	TRBJ1-2	.	.	TGTGCCAGCAGCTTAAACGGACAGCCGACTGTTATGAGGGGCTACACCTTC	CASSLNGQPTVMRGYTF
TRBV30	TRBJ2-2	.	.	TGTGTCTGGGGGACTGGATTCGGAACCGGGGAGCTGTTTTTT	CVWGTGFGTGELFF
TRBV6-4	TRBJ2-5	.	TRBD1	TGTGCCAGCAGTCCGGGACAGGGACAAGAGACCCAGTACTTC	CASSPGQGQETQYF
TRBV19	TRBJ1-5	.	TRBD1	TGTGCCAGTAGTATCGAAGGGGGCGCGGGTCAGCCCCAGCATTTT	CASSIEGGAGQPQHF
TRBV6-1	TRBJ2-7	.	.	TGTGCCAGCAGTGAAGCTTTCTCCCTTCGGGAGCAGTACTTC	CASSEAFSLREQYF
TRBV15	TRBJ2-1	.	TRBD1	TGTGCCACCAGCAGGGCCCCGGGACAGGGGTACAATGAGCAGTTCTTC	CATSRAPGQGYNEQFF
TRBV21-1	TRBJ2-7	.	.	TGTGCCAGCGGCTTCGGACAGGTCTCCTACGAGCAGTACTTC	CASGFGQVSYEQYF
TRBV9	TRBJ1-4	.	.	TGTGCCAGCAGCGTAGGCAGATCTGCAACTAATGAAAAACTGTTTTTT	CASSVGRSATNEKLFF
TRBV15	TRBJ2-1	once	TRBD2	TGTGCCACCAGCGGGACGGGGGGTGAGCAGTTCTTC	CATSGTGGEQFF
TRBV27	TRBJ2-1	.	.	TGTGCCAGCAGGAATGACAGGTCTTCCTACAATGAGCAGTTCTTC	CASRNDRSSYNEQFF
TRBV28	TRBJ2-3	.	.	TGTGCCAGCAGTTTAACGCGGGTTGAAGATACGCAGTATTTT	CASSLTRVEDTQYF
TRBV4-3	TRBJ2-3	.	TRBD2	TGCGCCAGCAGCCAAGACCTCGCCGGGGGGATTACAGATACGCAGTATTTT	CASSQDLAGGITDTQYF
TRBV6-5	TRBJ1-2	.	.	TGTGCCAGCAGTTATGCCAGGGGTGCAACCAATCATGGCTACACCTTC	CASSYARGATNHGYTF
TRBV5-1	TRBJ1-1	.	TRBD1	TGCGCCAGCAGCAAGGACAGGGACACTGAAGCTTTCTTT	CASSKDRDTEAFF
TRBV4-1	TRBJ1-1	.	.	TGCGCCAGCAGCCAAGAGGACTGGAGCACTGAAGCTTTCTTT	CASSQEDWSTEAFF
TRBV2	TRBJ2-7	.	TRBD1	TGTGCCACCATGGGACAGGGGACGAGCAACGAGCAGTACTTC	CATMGQGTSNEQYF
TRBV21-1	TRBJ1-1	.	.	TGTGCCAGCAGCAAAGTTTTCGGTGATGAAGCTTTCTTT	CASSKVFGDEAFF
TRBV28	TRBJ2-7	once	.	TGTGCCAGCAGCCTACCGTCCGGGGGAGGATCCTACGAGCAGTACTTC	CASSLPSGGGSYEQYF
TRBV7-2	TRBJ1-1	once	.	TGTGCCAGCAGCTTAGAGATGGGCAGGGCTTTCTTT	CASSLEMGRAFF
TRBV13	TRBJ1-2	.	.	TGTGCCAGCAGCTTAGCTCAGGGAAAAGAATATGGCTACACCTTC	CASSLAQGKEYGYTF
TRBV4-1	TRBJ1-5	once	.	TGCGCCAGCAGCCAAGACCCAGGTAATAGCAATCAGCCCCAGCATTTT	CASSQDPGNSNQPQHF
TRBV2	TRBJ2-2	few	TRBD2	TGTGCCAGCCTTAGCGGGGCGCTCACCGGGGAGCTGTTTTTT	CASLSGALTGELFF
TRBV2	TRBJ2-1	.	TRBD2	TGTGCCAGCAGACCCCCGGGACTACAATACAATGAGCAGTTCTTC	CASRPPGLQYNEQFF
TRBV5-1	TRBJ2-7	.	.	TGCGCCAGCAGCTCCCCTGGGGCTTTCTCCGAGCAGTACTTC	CASSSPGAFSEQYF
TRBV12-5	TRBJ1-5	once	TRBD1	TGTGCTAGTGGTTCCGGACAGGTGGGCAATCAGCCCCAGCATTTT	CASGSGQVGNQPQHF
TRBV7-8	TRBJ1-1	.	.	TGTGCCAGCAGCCCCTTCGCGCGGGGGAACACTGAAGCTTTCTTT	CASSPFARGNTEAFF
TRBV4-2	TRBJ2-1	.	.	TGTGCCAGCAGCCAAGAAGGACAGACCTACAATGAGCAGTTCTTC	CASSQEGQTYNEQFF
TRBV7-6	TRBJ1-1	.	.	TGTGCCAGCAGCTCACAGGGTGGAGGAACGCAGGGCGTTTACACTGAAGCTTTCTTT	CASSSQGGGTQGVYTEAFF
TRBV4-3	TRBJ2-5	once	TRBD1	TGCGCCAGCAGCCAGGCCCCCCCAGGACAGGGGCTGGAGACCCAGTACTTC	CASSQAPPGQGLETQYF
TRBV21-1	TRBJ2-7	few	.	TGTGCCAGCAGCAAGGACAGGGAAGATAGGACCTACGAGCAGTACTTC	CASSKDREDRTYEQYF
TRBV18	TRBJ2-1	.	.	TGTGCCAGCTCACCACCGGGGTCAACAAGACAGGCCAATGAGCAGTTCTTC	CASSPPGSTRQANEQFF
TRBV6-5	TRBJ2-2	.	TRBD2	TGTGCCAGCAGGATACTAGCGGGGGGCACCGGGGAGCTGTTTTTT	CASRILAGGTGELFF
TRBV7-2	TRBJ1-2	.	TRBD1	TGTGCCAGCAGCGCCCCCAGACAGGGGCATGACTATGGCTACACCTTC	CASSAPRQGHDYGYTF
TRBV27	TRBJ2-1	.	.	TGTGCCAGCAGTTTATCCGGACAACTATACAATGAGCAGTTCTTC	CASSLSGQLYNEQFF
TRBV2	TRBJ2-5	.	TRBD2	TGTGCCAGCAGTACACTCCCGGGACTAGCGGGGGTCGGGGAGACCCAGTACTTC	CASSTLPGLAGVGETQYF
TRBV7-9	TRBJ2-5	.	TRBD2	TGTGCCAGCAGCGAACTCTTGGCGGGGGGTCACCAAGAGACCCAGTACTTC	CASSELLAGGHQETQYF
TRBV18	TRBJ2-2	.	.	TGTGCCAGCTCACCAATTTCGGAGACCGGGGAGCTGTTTTTT	CASSPISETGELFF
TRBV30	TRBJ2-3	.	TRBD2	TGTGCCTGGACTAGCGGGAGGGCCTCTGGCACAGATACGCAGTATTTT	CAWTSGRASGTDTQYF
TRBV7-9	TRBJ1-2	.	TRBD1	TGTGCCAGCAGCCTTGCGGGACAGGGAGATGGCTACACCTTC	CASSLAGQGDGYTF
TRBV19	TRBJ1-2	.	.	TGTGCCAGTAGCCTTAGTGGGCCCCACTATGGCTACACCTTC	CASSLSGPHYGYTF